This paragraph reports one T cell receptor beta chain. Its matching antigen is unknown. TCRdb's table, derived via immunoSEQ multiplex PCR, lists solely in-frame clones and lacks some. The repertoire holds around 150,000 clones, with about nine tenths as singletons. The data originate from a study of T cell responses to AZD1222 COVID-19 vaccine. Trimming took off 0 bases at V and 5 bases at J, with 6 bases between the two ends. Germline CDR1 SGDLS, CDR2 YYNGEE. The CDR3 is 12 amino acids. Findings of the study overall: Epitopes outside B.1.351 and B.1.1.7 mutated regions reportedly drew nearly half of spike TCRs. Along spike, vaccine-associated CD4 TCRs were found throughout, with dominance at 160-218 and 743-854.

The specimen comprised peripheral blood, sampled on day 0 of MenACWY control vaccination. The chain employs TRBV9 and TRBJ2-7; D unresolved. The receptor's source is an adult in good health. This CDR3 is CASSVDKDEQYF. The CDR3 nucleotides are TGTGCCAGCAGCGTAGACAAGGACGAGCAGTACTTC.